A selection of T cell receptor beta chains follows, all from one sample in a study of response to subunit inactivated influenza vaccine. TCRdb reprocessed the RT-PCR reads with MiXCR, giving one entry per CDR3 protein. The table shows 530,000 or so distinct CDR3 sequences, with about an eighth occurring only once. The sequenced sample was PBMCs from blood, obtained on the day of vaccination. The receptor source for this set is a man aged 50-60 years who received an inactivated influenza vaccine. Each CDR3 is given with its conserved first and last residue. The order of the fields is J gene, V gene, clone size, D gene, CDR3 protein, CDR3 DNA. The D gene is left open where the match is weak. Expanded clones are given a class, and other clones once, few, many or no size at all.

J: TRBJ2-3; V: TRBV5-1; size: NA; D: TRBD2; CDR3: CASSLEAWGGRASQTDTQYF; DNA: TGCGCCAGCAGCTTGGAGGCTTGGGGCGGGAGGGCCTCTCAGACAGATACGCAGTATTTT
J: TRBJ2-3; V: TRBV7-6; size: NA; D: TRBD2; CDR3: CASSPAPTSGGVPDTQYF; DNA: TGTGCCAGCAGCCCGGCCCCAACTAGCGGGGGGGTTCCTGATACGCAGTATTTT
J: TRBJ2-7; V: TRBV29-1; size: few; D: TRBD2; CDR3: CSVEGGSGKYEQYF; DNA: TGCAGCGTTGAAGGGGGTAGCGGGAAATACGAGCAGTACTTC
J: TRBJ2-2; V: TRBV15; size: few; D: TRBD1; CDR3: CATSPWTGDNTGELFF; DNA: TGTGCCACCAGCCCTTGGACAGGAGACAACACCGGGGAGCTGTTTTTT
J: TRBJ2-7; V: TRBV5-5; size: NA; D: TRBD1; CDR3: CASSDQTGPYEQYF; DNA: TGTGCCAGCAGCGATCAGACAGGGCCCTACGAGCAGTACTTC
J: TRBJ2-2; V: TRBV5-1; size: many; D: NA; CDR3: CASRGGLANTGELFF; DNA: TGCGCCAGCAGGGGGGGACTGGCGAACACCGGGGAGCTGTTTTTT
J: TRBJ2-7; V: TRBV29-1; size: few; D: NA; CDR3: CSVIRTGRIYEQYF; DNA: TGCAGCGTTATCAGAACGGGACGGATCTACGAGCAGTACTTC
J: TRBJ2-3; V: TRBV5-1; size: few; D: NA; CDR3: CASSTHLTDTQYF; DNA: TGCGCCAGCAGCACCCACTTGACAGATACGCAGTATTTT
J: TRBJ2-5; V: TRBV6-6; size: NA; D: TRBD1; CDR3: CASSYGQAETQYF; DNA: TGTGCCAGCAGTTACGGACAGGCAGAGACCCAGTACTTC
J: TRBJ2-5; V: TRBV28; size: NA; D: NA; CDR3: CASSARISETQYF; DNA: TGTGCCAGCAGTGCTAGAATATCAGAGACCCAGTACTTC
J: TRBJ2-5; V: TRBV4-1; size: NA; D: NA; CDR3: CASSPPGKKETQYF; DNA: TGCGCCAGCAGCCCTCCGGGAAAGAAAGAGACCCAGTACTTC
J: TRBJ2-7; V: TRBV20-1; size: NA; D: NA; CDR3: CSARLINSYEQYF; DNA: TGCAGTGCTAGATTGATTAACTCCTACGAGCAGTACTTC
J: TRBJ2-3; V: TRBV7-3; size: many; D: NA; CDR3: CASSWEAYDTQYF; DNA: TGTGCCAGCAGCTGGGAGGCGTATGATACGCAGTATTTT
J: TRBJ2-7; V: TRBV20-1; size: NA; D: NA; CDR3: CSAPGRLTFDEQYF; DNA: TGCAGTGCTCCTGGACGGCTGACCTTCGACGAGCAGTACTTC
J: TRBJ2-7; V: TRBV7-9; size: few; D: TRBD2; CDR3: CASSPPGEGSEQYF; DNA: TGTGCCAGCAGCCCTCCCGGGGAGGGAAGCGAGCAGTACTTC
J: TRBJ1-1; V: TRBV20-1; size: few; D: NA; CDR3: CSAPCGDLTEAFF; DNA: TGCAGTGCCCCGTGCGGGGATCTTACTGAAGCTTTCTTT
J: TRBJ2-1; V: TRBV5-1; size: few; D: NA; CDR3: CASSPGWGPAEQFF; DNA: TGCGCCAGCAGCCCCGGATGGGGGCCGGCTGAGCAGTTCTTC
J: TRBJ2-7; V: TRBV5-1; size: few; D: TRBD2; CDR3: CASRSGLAGVGDEQYF; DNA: TGCGCCAGCCGCTCGGGACTAGCGGGAGTAGGCGACGAGCAGTACTTC
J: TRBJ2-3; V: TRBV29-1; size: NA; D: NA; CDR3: CSVEAWTSTDTQYF; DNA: TGCAGCGTTGAAGCCTGGACAAGCACAGATACGCAGTATTTT
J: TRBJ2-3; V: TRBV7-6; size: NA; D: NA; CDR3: CASSRRGVTDTQYF; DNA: TGTGCCAGCAGCCGCAGGGGTGTCACAGATACGCAGTATTTT
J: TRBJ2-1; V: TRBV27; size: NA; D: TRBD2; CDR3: CASLGLAGSLRKQFF; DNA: TGTGCCAGCTTGGGACTAGCGGGGTCCTTGAGGAAGCAGTTCTTC
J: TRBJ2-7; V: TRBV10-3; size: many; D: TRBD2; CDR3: CAISPGTSGIEQYF; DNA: TGTGCCATCAGCCCCGGGACTAGCGGGATCGAGCAGTACTTC
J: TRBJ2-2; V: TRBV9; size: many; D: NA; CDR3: CASSVSNGVSIGELFF; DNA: TGTGCCAGCAGCGTATCTAACGGGGTCTCCATCGGGGAGCTGTTTTTT
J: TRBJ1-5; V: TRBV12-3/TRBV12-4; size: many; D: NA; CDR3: CASSLGAAYQPQHF; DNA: TGTGCCAGCAGTTTAGGGGCTGCTTATCAGCCCCAGCATTTT
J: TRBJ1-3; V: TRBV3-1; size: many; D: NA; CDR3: CASSQNLGNTIYF; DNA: TGTGCCAGCAGCCAAAACCTGGGAAACACCATATATTTT